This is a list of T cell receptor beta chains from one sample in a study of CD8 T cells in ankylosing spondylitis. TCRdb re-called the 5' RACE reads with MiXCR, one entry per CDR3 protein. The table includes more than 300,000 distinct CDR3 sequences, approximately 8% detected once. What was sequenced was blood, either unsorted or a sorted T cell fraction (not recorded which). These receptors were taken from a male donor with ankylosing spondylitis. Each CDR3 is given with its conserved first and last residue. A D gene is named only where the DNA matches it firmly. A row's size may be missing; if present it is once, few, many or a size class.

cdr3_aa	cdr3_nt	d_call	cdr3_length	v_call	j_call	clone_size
CASTLGTSGAVGTDTQYF	TGTGCCAGCACCCTCGGGACTAGTGGGGCGGTGGGCACAGATACGCAGTATTTT	TRBD2	18	TRBV28	TRBJ2-3	.
CASSFDSTPPLHF	TGTGCCAGCAGCTTTGACAGTACACCCCCCCTCCACTTT	.	13	TRBV7-9	TRBJ1-6	.
CASSFASGTYEQYF	TGTGCCAGCAGCTTCGCTAGCGGAACCTACGAGCAGTACTTC	TRBD2	14	TRBV5-6	TRBJ2-7	.
CSARAIYLAGGPSDTQYF	TGCAGTGCTAGAGCCATATACCTAGCTGGAGGGCCAAGCGATACGCAGTATTTT	.	18	TRBV20-1	TRBJ2-3	.
CASSPGRIGEKLFF	TGTGCCAGCAGCCCAGGAAGGATAGGAGAAAAACTGTTTTTT	.	14	TRBV9	TRBJ1-4	many
CATSGQNYEQYF	TGTGCCACCTCGGGACAAAACTACGAGCAGTACTTC	.	12	TRBV3-1	TRBJ2-7	few
CASSLRVRLFF	TGTGCCAGCAGCCTCCGAGTAAGGCTGTTCTTC	.	11	TRBV7-8	TRBJ2-1	many
CSVEEVRGYTF	TGCAGCGTTGAAGAGGTGCGGGGCTACACCTTC	.	11	TRBV29-1	TRBJ1-2	many
CASAGLSYEQYF	TGTGCCAGCGCCGGACTCTCCTACGAGCAGTACTTC	.	12	TRBV6-2/TRBV6-3	TRBJ2-7	few
CASSVRTGDTEAFF	TGTGCCAGCAGCGTTAGGACTGGGGACACTGAAGCTTTCTTT	.	14	TRBV9	TRBJ1-1	many
CASSLGGNGYGYTF	TGTGCCAGCAGCTTGGGGGGTAACGGCTATGGCTACACCTTC	.	14	TRBV5-5	TRBJ1-2	.
CAWSVRGYTGELFF	TGTGCCTGGAGTGTACGGGGGTACACCGGGGAGCTGTTTTTT	.	14	TRBV30	TRBJ2-2	.
CASSTLNTGELFF	TGTGCCAGCAGTACCTTGAACACCGGGGAGCTGTTTTTT	.	13	TRBV12-3/TRBV12-4	TRBJ2-2	many
CASSSLGLAGTYEQYF	TGTGCCAGCAGCTCATTAGGACTAGCGGGGACCTACGAGCAGTACTTC	TRBD2	16	TRBV7-9	TRBJ2-7	few
CASSLGPSNPYEQYF	TGCGCCAGCAGCTTGGGGCCTAGTAACCCCTACGAGCAGTACTTC	.	15	TRBV5-1	TRBJ2-7	once
CASSSTWLELFF	TGTGCCAGCAGTTCGACGTGGCTGGAGCTGTTTTTT	.	12	TRBV28	TRBJ2-2	few
CASSPWGGPQETQYF	TGCGCCAGCAGCCCCTGGGGGGGTCCCCAAGAGACCCAGTACTTC	TRBD2	15	TRBV5-1	TRBJ2-5	few
CASSLVQAGANVLTF	TGTGCCAGCAGCTTAGTACAGGCTGGGGCCAACGTCCTGACTTTC	.	15	TRBV13	TRBJ2-6	.
CASSLRQGEGYTF	TGTGCCAGCAGCTTAAGGCAGGGGGAAGGCTACACCTTC	TRBD1	13	TRBV7-9	TRBJ1-2	few
CSAVVGGDDEQFF	TGCAGTGCCGTAGTGGGAGGAGACGATGAGCAGTTCTTC	.	13	TRBV20-1	TRBJ2-1	few
CASSRADRNYGYTF	TGTGCCAGCAGCCGAGCGGACAGGAACTATGGCTACACCTTC	TRBD1	14	TRBV14	TRBJ1-2	few
CASSQEGSWGDTQYF	TGTGCCAGCAGCCAAGAAGGCTCATGGGGAGATACGCAGTATTTT	.	15	TRBV14	TRBJ2-3	many
CASSLLTSGVEGTQYF	TGCGCCAGCAGCTTATTGACTAGCGGGGTTGAAGGGACCCAGTACTTC	TRBD2	16	TRBV5-1	TRBJ2-5	.
CASSIDRGQQPQHF	TGTGCCAGTAGTATAGATCGGGGTCAGCAGCCCCAGCATTTT	.	14	TRBV19	TRBJ1-5	many
CSAGTYTADYGYTF	TGCAGCGCTGGCACTTATACTGCTGACTATGGCTACACCTTC	.	14	TRBV29-1	TRBJ1-2	many
CASSQVYTGSYNEQFF	TGTGCCAGCAGCCAAGTGTACACGGGGAGCTACAATGAGCAGTTCTTC	.	16	TRBV3-1	TRBJ2-1	.
CASTLLAGGGNEQFF	TGTGCCAGCACGCTACTAGCGGGAGGGGGCAATGAGCAGTTCTTC	TRBD2	15	TRBV3-1	TRBJ2-1	.
CASSPGGLAGAVRFF	TGCGCCAGCAGCCCTGGTGGACTAGCGGGTGCAGTGCGGTTCTTC	TRBD2	15	TRBV5-1	TRBJ2-1	.
CASSFAGGPHEQYF	TGTGCCAGCAGTTTTGCGGGAGGGCCGCACGAGCAGTACTTC	TRBD2	14	TRBV12-3/TRBV12-4	TRBJ2-7	few
CASSQDQPGGGTDTQYF	TGTGCCAGCAGCCAAGATCAGCCGGGAGGGGGCACAGATACGCAGTATTTT	TRBD2	17	TRBV4-2	TRBJ2-3	few
CASLSSGANVLTF	TGTGCCAGCCTATCATCTGGGGCCAACGTCCTGACTTTC	.	13	TRBV6-1	TRBJ2-6	few
CASSVGTRNQPQHF	TGTGCCAGCAGCGTAGGGACTCGCAATCAGCCCCAGCATTTT	.	14	TRBV9	TRBJ1-5	.
CAMSRDPSSGNTIYF	TGTGCCATGAGCAGGGACCCCAGCTCTGGAAACACCATATATTTT	.	15	TRBV10-3	TRBJ1-3	.
CASSQPGQPREQYF	TGTGCCAGCAGCCAACCCGGACAGCCACGTGAGCAGTACTTC	.	14	TRBV16	TRBJ2-7	few
CASSLGQGAFQPQHF	TGTGCCAGCAGTTTAGGACAGGGGGCTTTTCAGCCCCAGCATTTT	TRBD1	15	TRBV28	TRBJ1-5	many
CASSGQGAGTEAFF	TGCGCCAGCAGCGGCCAGGGGGCTGGCACTGAAGCTTTCTTT	TRBD1	14	TRBV5-1	TRBJ1-1	few
CSSTGAMNTEAFF	TGCAGCTCGACAGGGGCAATGAACACTGAAGCTTTCTTT	TRBD1	13	TRBV29-1	TRBJ1-1	.